This T cell receptor (beta chain) was captured in a study of cytomegalovirus exposure and HLA in healthy donors. Study-level findings and limits: What a later analysis reportedly showed was that an Asian-associated ancestry cluster had fewer N-insertions than the roughly 670-donor mean. On later analysis, the bulk of CMV-associated TCR beta chains appeared to be HLA-restricted. In vitro testing confirmed a few CMV-associated chains as specific for CMV antigens. The classifier, whose performance was assessed in both the original and validation cohorts, reportedly diagnosed cytomegalovirus status with high specificity and sensitivity.

On this clone itself: Its target is unknown.

The PCR made use of 60 Vbeta and 13 Jbeta primers. Data came from immunoSEQ multiplex PCR; TCRdb stores just in-frame clones and leaves some out. The data show approximately 150,000 clones, with 70% to 80% seen just once and over 1.1% held by the top ten. CDR3 size: 14 residues. The germline gives CDR1 SGHVS, CDR2 FQNEAQ. Trimming shortened V by 5 bases and J by 1 base, and 11 bases separated the two germline ends. The V call is TRBV7-8, the J call TRBJ2-5, with D hard to call. The sequenced sample was PBMCs. This sequence originates from a man in his 60s in good health and CMV-seronegative. The CDR3 reads CASSPGLAQETQYF. The DNA of the CDR3 is TGTGCCAGCAGCCCGGGTTTGGCCCAAGAGACCCAGTACTTC.